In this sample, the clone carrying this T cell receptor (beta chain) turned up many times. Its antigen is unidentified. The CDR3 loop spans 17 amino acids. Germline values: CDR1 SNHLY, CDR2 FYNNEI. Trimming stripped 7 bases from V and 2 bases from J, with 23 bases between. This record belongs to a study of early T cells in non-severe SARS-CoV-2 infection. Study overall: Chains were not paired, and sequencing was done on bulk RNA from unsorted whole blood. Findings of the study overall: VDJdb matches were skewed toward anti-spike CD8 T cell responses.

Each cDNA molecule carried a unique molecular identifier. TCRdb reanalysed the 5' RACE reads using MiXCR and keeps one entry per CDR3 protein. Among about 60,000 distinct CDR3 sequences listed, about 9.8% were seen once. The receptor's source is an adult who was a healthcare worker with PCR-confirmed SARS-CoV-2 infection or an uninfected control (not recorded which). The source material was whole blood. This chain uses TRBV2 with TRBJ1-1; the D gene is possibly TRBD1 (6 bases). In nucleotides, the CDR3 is TGTGCCAGCACCCGCTTGGCAGGAGGGGGGGTTAACACTGAAGCTTTCTTT. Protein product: CASTRLAGGGVNTEAFF. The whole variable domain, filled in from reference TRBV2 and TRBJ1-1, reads EPEVTQTPSHQVTQMGQEVILRCVPISNHLYFYWYRQILGQKVEFLVSFYNNEISEKSEIFDDQFSVERPDGSNFTLKIRSTKLEDSAMYFCASTRLAGGGVNTEAFFGQGTRLTVV.